This TCR beta chain emerged from a study of control samples from healthy donors and cancer patients. The CDR3 covers 14 residues. The V gene's germline CDR1 is SGHNT and CDR2 YENEEA. V lost 11 bases, J lost 2 bases, and 15 bases lay in between. Using immunoSEQ multiplex PCR, the repertoire was profiled, and TCRdb retains in-frame clones only, with some absent. This table has some 120,000 clones, about 93% appearing once. What was sequenced was blood. V is TRBV11-3 and J is TRBJ2-2; weak D call: TRBD2 (5 bases). The sequence came from a man between 25 and 39 years old in good health. CDR3 sequence (DNA): TGTGCCTCCGGACGGGGAGCTAACACCGGGGAGCTGTTTTTT. It specifies CASGRGANTGELFF.